These 7 T cell receptor beta chains originate from one sample sequenced in a study of cytomegalovirus exposure and HLA in healthy donors. PCR used 60 Vbeta primers and 13 Jbeta primers. The method was immunoSEQ multiplex PCR; TCRdb's version includes in-frame clones alone and lacks a portion of them. The sample consists of about 120,000 clones, 70% to 80% of them appearing once. Sequencing was carried out using PBMCs. Receptors originate from a man aged 45-65 years in good health and CMV-seropositive.

The V and J genes are TRBV6-1 and TRBJ1-3; D is uncertain. The germline CDR1 and CDR2 sequences are MNHNS and SASEGT. The V end was cut by 8 bases, the J end by 3 bases, with 11 bases between. The CDR3 contains 13 residues. The CDR3 reads CASGLGSGNTIYF. The CDR3 region has the DNA TGTGCCAGCGGGCTAGGGAGTGGAAACACCATATATTTT.

In its sample, this clone was seen once. This chain connects TRBV5-5 to TRBJ2-1, with 14 positions matching TRBD2. In germline, CDR1 is SGHKS, CDR2 YYEKEE (reference sequence). Germline trimming cut 5 bases from V and 1 base from J; bases unmatched to any gene: 5. CDR3 size: 17 residues. The CDR3 nucleotides read TGTGCCAGCAGTCCGGGACTAGCGGGGGTGTCCTACAATGAGCAGTTCTTC. Its protein product is CASSPGLAGVSYNEQFF.

The V gene is TRBV6-6, the J gene TRBJ1-1; 10 nucleotides align to TRBD1. Germline trimming cut 4 bases from V and 9 bases from J; bases unmatched to any gene: 8. The CDR3 has 14 residues. Germline CDR1 MNHNY, CDR2 SVGAGI (reference sequence). CDR3 nucleotides: TGTGCCAGCAGTTCCGGACAGGGGGGAAGGAAAGCTTTCTTT. Its protein product is CASSSGQGGRKAFF.

This clone appeared a single time. The rearrangement uses TRBV4-1 and TRBJ2-7, with 8 bases lining up with TRBD2. The CDR3 sequence is 15 residues long. Germline CDR1 MGHRA, CDR2 YSYEKL. J was trimmed by 5 bases and V by 4 bases; bases with no gene match: 10. The CDR3 protein is CASSPTRGGRNEQYF. The CDR3, as DNA: TGCGCCAGCAGCCCTACCAGGGGCGGGAGGAACGAGCAGTACTTC.

The V gene is TRBV28, the J gene TRBJ1-2, with unresolved D. Trimming pared 6 bases from V and 7 bases from J, leaving 12 bases between. The CDR3 loop spans 12 amino acids. CDR1 and CDR2 from the germline V gene are MDHEN and SYDVKM. The CDR3: CASSLVEVGYTF. The CDR3 bases are TGTGCCAGCAGCCTGGTGGAGGTTGGCTACACCTTC.

This clone has a handful of counts. The chain recombines TRBV2 with TRBJ2-7; the D is unclear. Germline assignment: CDR1 SNHLY and CDR2 FYNNEI. The V gene lost 1 base and the J gene lost 2 bases, with 6 bases spanning the gap. The CDR3 runs to 13 residues. Here the CDR3 reads CASSEDRPYEQYF. The CDR3 DNA follows: TGTGCCAGCAGTGAAGACAGACCCTACGAGCAGTACTTC.

This chain uses TRBV7-6 with TRBJ2-5, with 9 bases aligning to TRBD2. The germline gives CDR1 SGHVS, CDR2 FNYEAQ. V shed 8 bases and J 0 bases; nucleotides not matched to a gene: 10. The length of the CDR3 is 16 residues. The CDR3 region is CASGDGRGGNQETQYF. The CDR3 DNA reads TGTGCCAGCGGGGACGGGCGGGGGGGCAACCAAGAGACCCAGTACTTC. Full variable domain (rest looked up from reference TRBV7-6 and TRBJ2-5): GAGVSQSPRYKVTKRGQDVALRCDPISGHVSLYWYRQALGQGPEFLTYFNYEAQQDKSGLPNDRFSAERPEGSISTLTIQRTEQRDSAMYRCASGDGRGGNQETQYFGPGTRLLVL.